This T cell receptor beta chain was identified during a study of CD8 T cells in Susac syndrome. The overall study: Blood was drawn from Susac syndrome patients while they were therapy-naive, on corticosteroids, or on intravenous immunoglobulin alone.

Of note for this clonotype: Antigen specificity is unknown.

Random hexamers primed reverse transcription of about 0.5 to 1 ug RNA. TCRdb re-derived calls from the immunoSEQ multiplex PCR reads in MiXCR, one entry per CDR3 protein. The sample includes some 200,000 distinct CDR3 sequences, approximately 94% seen only once; the top ten take more than 0.08%. From blood CD8+ and CD4+ T cells, the TCR beta chain was sequenced. Study-wide points: In Susac patients, clonal expansion was not detected in CD4+ cells.

This TCR was recovered from a human donor with Susac syndrome. Sequencing was performed on CD4+ T cells from PBMCs.

Here the CDR3 reads CASSQDQASHEQYF. The DNA of the CDR3 is TGCGCCAGCAGCCAAGATCAGGCTTCCCACGAGCAGTACTTC. V gene TRBV4-3 combines with J gene TRBJ2-7; D remains unclear. The CDR3 consists of 14 residues. The germline V gene encodes CDR1 LGHNA and CDR2 YSLEER. Trimming removed 0 bases at V and 5 bases at J, with 11 bases between.